This T cell receptor beta chain originates from a study of siplizumab effects on memory and regulatory T cells. Points from the study as a whole: Naive T cell populations appeared to exhibit greater diversity than memory cells and appeared to be major alloresponse contributors.

Assaying covered roughly 92,000 TCR templates per sample. Here immunoSEQ multiplex PCR was the method, and the copy in TCRdb shows in-frame clones only, minus some. This table has 70,000 to 95,000 clones, roughly 93% appearing once. Points on this clone: What it binds is not known.

The sequencing sample was made of CD8+ T cells sorted from blood. The clonotype originates from a human donor in good health.

CDR3 region: CASSPEGRSGETQYF. The DNA of the CDR3 is TGTGCCAGCAGCCCAGAGGGCCGGAGCGGAGAGACCCAGTACTTC. The genes are TRBV6-5 and TRBJ2-5, with a weak D call TRBD2 (5 bases). The CDR3 contains 15 residues. Germline V lookup: CDR1 MNHEY, CDR2 SVGAGI. V lost 6 bases to trimming and J lost 4 bases, with 18 bases between them.